Presented here are 5 T cell receptor beta chains from one specimen sequenced in a study of T cells in women clearing cervical HPV infection. TCRdb's copy holds only in-frame clones and misses some; the assay was immunoSEQ multiplex PCR. Here the sample table reports 39,000 or so clones. Material: blood buffy coat. Receptors originate from a woman between 18 and 70 years old with a cervical HPV16 infection that either progressed to CIN3+ or cleared (not recorded which).

On this clone: The CDR3 end falls 3 residues outside the read, so it is completed with the germline J gene. The chain recombines TRBV18 with TRBJ2-2; TRBD2 aligns across 7 bases. The junction had 2 bases not matched to a gene; V was cut back by 3 bases and J by 4 bases. Germline V gene sequence: CDR1 KGHSH, CDR2 LQKENI. The CDR3 consists of 14 residues. The DNA read from the CDR3 is TGTGCCAGCTCACCCAGGGAGGGCACCGGGGAG. It encodes CASSPREGTGE. The whole CDR3 region reads CASSPREGTGELFF.

Notes on this clone: The observed sequence ends 3 residues before the CDR3 terminus, with the missing tail filled in from the germline J gene. The gene calls are TRBV7-7 and TRBJ2-3; 11 bases are shared with TRBD2. This CDR3 is built from 14 residues. The V gene's germline CDR1 is SSHAT and CDR2 FNYEAQ (reference sequence). The part of the CDR3 DNA that was read is TGTGCCAGCAGTATAGCGGGGGGGCCGGAGACG. This gives the protein CASSIAGGPET. The full-length CDR3 reads as CASSIAGGPETQYF.

About this clone: The read is 3 residues too short to cover the CDR3 end, so that end is filled in from the germline J gene. The genes are TRBV7-9 and TRBJ1-2; D ambiguous. V gave up 6 bases and J gave up 0 bases, with 11 bases separating them. Germline assignment: CDR1 SEHNR and CDR2 FQNEAQ (reference sequence). The CDR3 spans 14 residues. The CDR3 is CASSFSSANYGYTF. The part of the CDR3 DNA that was read is TGTGCCAGCAGTTTCTCTTCGGCTAACTATGGC.

About this clone: The missing CDR3 end, 3 residues past where the read stops, is filled in from the germline J gene. This chain joins TRBV2 and TRBJ2-4, with a possible D match to TRBD1 (5 bases). There are 14 residues in the CDR3. Germline CDR1 reads SNHLY; CDR2 reads FYNNEI. The CDR3 here is CASSEYRTLNGQYF. The DNA read from the CDR3 is TGTGCCAGCAGTGAATATAGGACACTTAATGGT.

The CDR3 protein is CASSLRGEGNYGYTF. The part of the CDR3 DNA that was read is TGCGCCAGCAGCCTCCGAGGGGAGGGCAACTATGGC. The chain has TRBV5-1 and TRBJ1-2, with D perhaps matching TRBD1 (5 bases). The CDR3 end lies 3 residues beyond the end of the read and is filled in from the germline J gene. The germline V gene has CDR1 SGHRS and CDR2 YFSETQ. The CDR3 sequence is 15 residues long. V was trimmed by 4 bases and J by 2 bases, leaving 15 bases between them.